These 32 T cell receptor beta chains came from one sample sequenced in a study of cytomegalovirus exposure and HLA in healthy donors. The PCR contained 60 Vbeta and 13 Jbeta primers. Libraries were prepared by immunoSEQ multiplex PCR; TCRdb keeps only in-frame clonotypes and omits some of them. Counted here are tens of thousands of clones, roughly four fifths occurring once; the ten biggest clones make up 1.9%. The sequenced sample was PBMCs. These receptors came from a man aged 18 to 30 in good health and CMV-seronegative.

The rearrangement joins TRBV4-1 to TRBJ2-2; 9 nucleotides agree with TRBD2. Trimming at V came to 3 bases and at J to 3 bases, leaving 2 bases not matched to a gene. This CDR3 has 15 residues. Germline-derived CDR1 and CDR2 are MGHRA and YSYEKL. CDR3 nucleotides: TGCGCCAGCAGCCAGGGACTAGCTTACACCGGGGAGCTGTTTTTT. Protein product: CASSQGLAYTGELFF.

This sequence joins TRBV5-1 and TRBJ2-2, with D possibly TRBD1 on 6 matching bases. The CDR3 sequence is 16 residues long. Germline loops: CDR1 SGHRS, CDR2 YFSETQ. V shed 2 bases and J shed 1 base, with 12 bases lying between them. The CDR3 region is CASSLTSGVNTGELFF. The CDR3 coding sequence is TGCGCCAGCAGCTTAACTTCAGGGGTGAACACCGGGGAGCTGTTTTTT.

The genes are TRBV7-6 and TRBJ1-2, with 7 positions matching TRBD1. The CDR3 runs to 14 residues. Germline V lookup: CDR1 SGHVS, CDR2 FNYEAQ. The V segment lost 5 bases and the J segment 4 bases; nucleotides outside the gene matches: 7. CDR3 amino acids: CASSLNRGSYGYTF. Written as DNA, the CDR3 is TGTGCCAGCAGCCTTAACAGGGGTAGCTATGGCTACACCTTC. Supplemented by reference TRBV7-6 and TRBJ1-2, the full variable domain reads GAGVSQSPRYKVTKRGQDVALRCDPISGHVSLYWYRQALGQGPEFLTYFNYEAQQDKSGLPNDRFSAERPEGSISTLTIQRTEQRDSAMYRCASSLNRGSYGYTFGSGTRLTVV.

The V and J genes are TRBV5-4 and TRBJ2-7, with 7 bases aligning to TRBD1. Germline V CDR1 and CDR2: SGHNT, YYREEE (reference sequence). The CDR3 is 14 amino acids. Germline trimming cut 3 bases from V and 4 bases from J; bases unmatched to any gene: 7. In nucleotides, the CDR3 is TGTGCCAGCAGCTCTTGGACAGGACGGTACGAGCAGTACTTC. The encoded protein is CASSSWTGRYEQYF.

The gene calls are TRBV29-1 and TRBJ2-5; no clear D. Gene TRBJ2-7 matches the end of the DNA better, so the J call may be wrong. The CDR3 has 11 amino acids. Looked up from germline, CDR1 is SQVTM and CDR2 is ANQGSEA. The CDR3 loop reads CSVGDPGEQYF. Written as DNA, the CDR3 is TGCAGCGTTGGAGATCCAGGCGAGCAGTACTTC.

This clone was found once. The chain is built from TRBV28 and TRBJ1-4, with 9 positions matching TRBD1. The ends lost 6 bases at V and 6 bases at J; junction bases unmatched: 8. This CDR3 region has 15 residues. Germline CDR1 is MDHEN and CDR2 is SYDVKM. CDR3: CASSRQDRGYEKLFF. In DNA, the CDR3 is TGTGCCAGCAGCCGACAGGACAGGGGATATGAAAAACTGTTTTTT.

The chain couples TRBV6-4 to TRBJ1-2; 8 bases align to TRBD1. The CDR3 covers 15 residues. The V gene end was trimmed by 3 bases and the J gene end by 6 bases; junction bases not matched to a gene: 9. The germline V gene encodes CDR1 MRHNA and CDR2 SNTAGT. CDR3: CASSEIGGQGHGYTF. In DNA, the CDR3 is TGTGCCAGCAGTGAGATAGGTGGACAGGGTCATGGCTACACCTTC.

The chain employs TRBV7-3 and TRBJ1-1; D is ambiguous. V shed 2 bases and J shed 1 base, with 11 bases lying between them. Germline assignment: CDR1 SGHTA and CDR2 FQGTGA. CDR3 length: 15 residues. CDR3 region: CASSLVADRNTEAFF. DNA for the CDR3: TGTGCCAGCAGCTTAGTGGCGGATCGGAACACTGAAGCTTTCTTT.

The table lists this clone with a count of one. The rearrangement joins TRBV7-3 to TRBJ2-5, with TRBD1 as a possible D gene (5 bases). Trimming left V 1 base short and J 4 bases short, with 7 bases between. This CDR3 has 13 residues. Germline V gene data show CDR1 as SGHTA and CDR2 as FQGTGA. The CDR3 region is CASSLMQGETQYF. DNA for the CDR3: TGTGCCAGCAGCTTAATGCAGGGAGAGACCCAGTACTTC.

The chain recombines TRBV30 with TRBJ1-1; D ambiguous. The CDR3 has 13 amino acids. V lost 4 bases to trimming and J lost 1 base, with 10 bases between them. Germline V lookup: CDR1 GTSNPN, CDR2 SVGIG (reference sequence). DNA of the CDR3: TGTGCCTGGATGAGCCTTCCGAACACTGAAGCTTTCTTT. It specifies CAWMSLPNTEAFF.

The rearrangement uses TRBV2 and TRBJ1-6, with TRBD1 matching 7 bases. The length of the CDR3 is 14 residues. Germline CDR1 and CDR2: SNHLY and FYNNEI. J gave up 11 bases and V 6 bases, and 10 bases lay outside the gene matches. The CDR3 nucleotides are TGTGCCAGCAGCCCCGGGACAGCAAAACCACCCCTCCACTTT. Translating it yields CASSPGTAKPPLHF.

The chain is built from TRBV27 and TRBJ1-6; D not certain. The length of the CDR3 is 13 residues. The V and J ends lost 4 bases and 9 bases respectively, with 10 bases between them. CDR1 is MNHEY, CDR2 SMNVEV, per germline (reference sequence). CDR3 sequence: CASSYRGSSPLHF. The CDR3 DNA follows: TGTGCCAGCAGTTACCGGGGATCTTCACCCCTCCACTTT.

In this sample, this clone turned up once. The chain combines TRBV19 with TRBJ1-1, with D possibly being TRBD1 (6 bases). The V gene lost 6 bases and the J gene lost 2 bases, with 13 bases spanning the gap. Germline V lookup: CDR1 LNHDA, CDR2 SQIVND (reference sequence). The CDR3 is 14 residues long. The chain's CDR3 is CASRLPGDNTEAFF. In DNA, the CDR3 is TGTGCCAGTAGACTGCCAGGGGATAACACTGAAGCTTTCTTT.

This rearrangement joins TRBV9 to TRBJ2-7; weak D call: TRBD1 (6 bases). CDR1 is SGDLS and CDR2 is YYNGEE in the germline V gene. This CDR3 has 15 amino acids. V lost 0 bases and J 2 bases, leaving 12 bases between the germline ends. DNA of the CDR3: TGTGCCAGCAGCGTAGGGGGGCAGGGAACCTACGAGCAGTACTTC. Its translation is CASSVGGQGTYEQYF.

This clone was detected only once. J is TRBJ2-1 and V is TRBV25-1; 7 bases fit TRBD2. Germline V gives CDR1 MGHDK, CDR2 SYGVNS. With V trimmed by 4 bases and J by 7 bases, 10 bases remained unmatched. The CDR3 is 15 residues long. The CDR3: CASSVAGGGENEQFF. The CDR3 DNA reads as TGTGCCAGCAGTGTAGCTGGCGGGGGAGAGAATGAGCAGTTCTTC.

The gene calls are TRBV27 and TRBJ2-3; D remains ambiguous. The CDR3 consists of 12 residues. V was pared by 5 bases and J by 3 bases, with 6 bases between. Germline V gene sequence: CDR1 MNHEY, CDR2 SMNVEV (reference sequence). CDR3 region: CASSRGTDTQYF. The CDR3 DNA reads as TGTGCCAGCAGTCGCGGTACAGATACGCAGTATTTT.

This clone has only one observation. This rearrangement joins TRBV18 to TRBJ2-5, with D perhaps TRBD2 (5 bases). The length of the CDR3 is 16 residues. Germline V gene lookup returns CDR1 KGHSH and CDR2 LQKENI. Between the trimmed V and J ends, which lost 0 bases and 6 bases, there was a span of 17 bases. CDR3 DNA sequence: TGTGCCAGCTCACCACCGGCTAGCAATCCCTCAAAGACCCAGTACTTC. This sequence encodes CASSPPASNPSKTQYF.

The chain has TRBV7-2 and TRBJ2-5; tentative D call: TRBD1 (6 bases). The CDR3 consists of 14 residues. Germline V gene data show CDR1 as SGHTA and CDR2 as FQGNSA. V lost 6 bases to trimming and J lost 2 bases, with 13 bases between them. The CDR3 here is CASRTDSRQETQYF. The CDR3 DNA sequence: TGTGCCAGCAGGACGGACAGCCGACAAGAGACCCAGTACTTC.

This chain uses TRBV5-1 with TRBJ2-3; 10 bases agree with TRBD2. Germline V gives CDR1 SGHRS, CDR2 YFSETQ. Trimming at V came to 2 bases and at J to 4 bases, leaving 4 bases not matched to a gene. The CDR3 runs to 15 residues. This CDR3 reads CASSFSGGSADTQYF. The CDR3, as DNA: TGCGCCAGCAGCTTTAGCGGGGGGTCCGCAGATACGCAGTATTTT.

This chain connects TRBV4-3 to TRBJ2-1; D not resolved. Germline V gene data show CDR1 as LGHNA and CDR2 as YSLEER. The CDR3 extends over 18 amino acids. V shed 0 bases and J shed 0 bases, with 15 bases lying between them. The CDR3 spells CASSQDMGESSSYNEQFF. CDR3 in DNA: TGCGCCAGCAGCCAAGATATGGGCGAATCCAGCTCCTACAATGAGCAGTTCTTC.

The CDR3: CASSLLGGVFGYTF. The DNA for the CDR3 is TGTGCCAGCAGTTTATTAGGGGGTGTGTTTGGCTACACCTTC. The rearrangement joins TRBV27 to TRBJ1-2, with D perhaps matching TRBD1 (6 bases). Deletions cut 1 base from V and 7 bases from J, with 13 bases between. CDR1 and CDR2 from the germline V gene are MNHEY and SMNVEV (reference sequence). This CDR3 comprises 14 residues.

This clone has a handful of counts. The chain links TRBV4-2 to TRBJ2-1; 10 bases are a match to TRBD2. V shed 3 bases, J shed 3 bases, and the junction held 2 bases outside the gene matches. Germline assignment: CDR1 LGHNA and CDR2 YNFKEQ. The CDR3 sequence is 15 residues long. CDR3 protein: CASSQLAGDYNEQFF. CDR3 in DNA: TGTGCCAGCAGCCAGCTAGCGGGAGACTACAATGAGCAGTTCTTC.

V usage is TRBV7-9 and J usage is TRBJ2-3; 14 nucleotides match TRBD2. This CDR3 has 18 amino acids. Trimming at V came to 1 base and at J to 3 bases, leaving 6 bases not matched to a gene. Germline lookup yields CDR1 SEHNR and CDR2 FQNEAQ (reference sequence). The CDR3 spells CASSLGLAGGPGTDTQYF. CDR3 coding DNA: TGTGCCAGCAGCTTAGGACTAGCGGGAGGGCCGGGAACAGATACGCAGTATTTT. Full variable domain (rest looked up from reference TRBV7-9 and TRBJ2-3): DTGVSQNPRHKITKRGQNVTFRCDPISEHNRLYWYRQTLGQGPEFLTYFQNEAQLEKSRLLSDRFSAERPKGSFSTLEIQRTEQGDSAMYLCASSLGLAGGPGTDTQYFGPGTRLTVL.

The chain is built from TRBV7-3 and TRBJ2-1; 8 bases agree with TRBD2. Germline CDR1 SGHTA, CDR2 FQGTGA. Unmatched junction bases numbered 6, after V lost 4 bases and J lost 4 bases. The CDR3 covers 15 residues. This CDR3 reads CASSSTSAPYNEQFF. In DNA, the CDR3 is TGTGCCAGCAGCTCGACTAGCGCTCCTTACAATGAGCAGTTCTTC. Based on the CDR3 plus reference TRBV7-3 and TRBJ2-1, the full variable domain is GAGVSQTPSNKVTEKGKYVELRCDPISGHTALYWYRQSLGQGPEFLIYFQGTGAADDSGLPNDRFFAVRPEGSVSTLKIQRTERGDSAVYLCASSSTSAPYNEQFFGPGTRLTVL.

The J gene is TRBJ2-5, the V gene TRBV29-1; D is possibly TRBD1 (5 bases). This CDR3 is built from 12 residues. Germline V gives CDR1 SQVTM, CDR2 ANQGSEA. Trimming left V 6 bases short and J 2 bases short, with 10 bases between. This chain's CDR3 is CSVRQFQETQYF. Here the CDR3 DNA reads TGCAGCGTCCGACAGTTTCAAGAGACCCAGTACTTC.

J is TRBJ2-7 and V is TRBV4-2, with D possibly TRBD2 on 5 matching bases. V was clipped by 0 bases and J by 2 bases, with 11 bases between them. The germline V gene has CDR1 LGHNA and CDR2 YNFKEQ. This CDR3 region has 15 residues. This chain's CDR3 is CASSQEGRAAYEQYF. CDR3 in DNA: TGTGCCAGCAGCCAAGAAGGGCGGGCCGCCTACGAGCAGTACTTC.

The chain recombines TRBV20-1 with TRBJ1-1, with a tentative D call TRBD1 (5 bases). The CDR3 has 11 amino acids. Germline CDR1 is DFQATT and CDR2 is SNEGSKA (reference sequence). Between the trimmed V and J ends, which lost 6 bases and 3 bases, there was a span of 8 bases. The CDR3 nucleotides read TGCAGTGCCCGGGGGGACACTGAAGCTTTCTTT. Amino acids: CSARGDTEAFF.

The chain joins TRBV7-6 to TRBJ2-7; 8 bases line up with TRBD1. CDR1 SGHVS and CDR2 FNYEAQ come from the germline V gene. V gave up 5 bases and J gave up 4 bases; unmatched junction bases: 7. The CDR3 loop spans 14 amino acids. CDR3 region: CASSIGQGAYEQYF. CDR3 DNA sequence: TGTGCCAGCAGCATCGGACAGGGAGCATACGAGCAGTACTTC.

The chain recombines TRBV9 with TRBJ1-3; no clear D. V lost 0 bases and J lost 2, with 9 bases in between. Germline values: CDR1 SGDLS, CDR2 YYNGEE. The CDR3 is 15 residues long. CDR3 loop: CASSVAGGTGNTIYF. The DNA for the CDR3 is TGTGCCAGCAGCGTAGCTGGAGGGACTGGAAACACCATATATTTT.

The CDR3 nucleotides read TGTGCCAGCAGCCCACGGGACAGGACCGTAGAGACCCAGTACTTC. This sequence encodes CASSPRDRTVETQYF. The chain is built from TRBV7-2 and TRBJ2-5, with 8 bases that match TRBD1. CDR1 is SGHTA, CDR2 FQGNSA, per germline. V dropped 5 bases and J dropped 4; count of bases not matched to a gene: 9. There are 15 residues in the CDR3.

The genes are TRBV7-3 and TRBJ2-1, with D maybe TRBD1 (7 bases). The germline CDR1 and CDR2 sequences are SGHTA and FQGTGA. The length of the CDR3 is 15 residues. V lost 0 bases to trimming and J lost 6 bases, with 12 bases between them. Written as DNA, the CDR3 is TGTGCCAGCAGCTTAACGGAGGGGGCAGGCAATGAGCAGTTCTTC. It codes for CASSLTEGAGNEQFF.

This clone was seen a few times. The V call is TRBV5-4, the J call TRBJ2-7, with TRBD1 identical over 7 bases. Trimming removed 0 bases from V and 2 bases from J; junction bases left unmatched: 5. CDR1 is SGHNT and CDR2 is YYREEE in the germline V gene (reference sequence). The CDR3 runs to 15 residues. The CDR3 loop reads CASSLAGTVPYEQYF. As DNA, the CDR3 is TGTGCCAGCAGCTTGGCCGGGACAGTACCCTACGAGCAGTACTTC.